These 30 T cell receptor beta chains were sequenced from one sample in a study of lymphopenia after photon versus proton radiotherapy. Data came from immunoSEQ multiplex PCR; TCRdb stores just in-frame clones and leaves some out. This table has 50,000 or so clones, roughly 90% appearing once. Sequenced here: peripheral blood, sampled from a patient treated with photon-based radiotherapy. These receptors were taken from a woman in her thirties or forties with cholangiocarcinoma.

The chain combines TRBV7-2 with TRBJ1-5; possible D gene TRBD1, 5 bases. Germline loops: CDR1 SGHTA, CDR2 FQGNSA. The CDR3 length is 15 residues. Trimming left V 5 bases short and J 1 base short, with 12 bases between. CDR3 sequence (DNA): TGTGCCAGCAGCCTCACGCGGGGCAGCAATCAGCCCCAGCATTTT. Its translation: CASSLTRGSNQPQHF.

This CDR3 is CASSLSIPYNEQFF. The CDR3 DNA follows: TGCGCCAGCAGCTTGTCTATCCCCTACAATGAGCAGTTCTTC. The chain couples TRBV5-1 to TRBJ2-1; no clear D gene. Trimming took 1 base from V and 2 from J, leaving 7 bases between them. This CDR3 contains 14 residues. Germline lookup yields CDR1 SGHRS and CDR2 YFSETQ.

The rearrangement joins TRBV15 to TRBJ2-2; 7 bases are a match to TRBD2. The CDR3 totals 16 residues. Losses at the gene ends were 3 bases for V and 1 base for J; bases not matched to a gene: 5. Germline V gene lookup returns CDR1 LNHNV and CDR2 YYDKDF (reference sequence). The CDR3 bases are TGTGCCACCAGCAGTGTTCTAGCGGTGAACACCGGGGAGCTGTTTTTT. It codes for CATSSVLAVNTGELFF. The full variable domain, completed using reference TRBV15 and TRBJ2-2, is DAMVIQNPRYQVTQFGKPVTLSCSQTLNHNVMYWYQQKSSQAPKLLFHYYDKDFNNEADTPDNFQSRRPNTSFCFLDIRSPGLGDTAMYLCATSSVLAVNTGELFFGEGSRLTVL.

The chain employs TRBV10-2 and TRBJ2-2; TRBD2 matches 13 bases. The CDR3 has 15 amino acids. The V gene end was trimmed by 4 bases and the J gene end by 6 bases; junction bases not matched to a gene: 2. Germline V gene data show CDR1 as WSHSY and CDR2 as SAAADI. CDR3 region: CASSGTSGGAGELFF. CDR3 coding DNA: TGCGCCAGCAGTGGAACTAGCGGGGGGGCCGGGGAGCTGTTTTTT.

J is TRBJ1-4 and V is TRBV29-1, with TRBD1 matching over 9 bases. V dropped 7 bases and J dropped 6; count of bases not matched to a gene: 3. Germline V gives CDR1 SQVTM, CDR2 ANQGSEA. There are 12 residues in the CDR3. The CDR3 loop reads CSGTGVDEKLFF. CDR3 sequence (DNA): TGCAGCGGGACAGGGGTGGATGAAAAACTGTTTTTT.

This clone was seen a single time. The rearrangement joins TRBV27 to TRBJ1-3; 9 positions match TRBD1. Germline V gene sequence: CDR1 MNHEY, CDR2 SMNVEV (reference sequence). CDR3 length: 17 residues. V shed 2 bases, J shed 5 bases, and the junction held 10 bases outside the gene matches. CDR3 region: CASSLRFAQGARNTIYF. In nucleotides, the CDR3 is TGTGCCAGCAGTTTAAGGTTCGCACAGGGGGCCAGAAACACCATATATTTT.

The chain recombines TRBV7-9 with TRBJ2-7; tentatively, D is TRBD1 or TRBD2 (7 bases each). The CDR3 is 14 amino acids. Germline CDR1 and CDR2: SEHNR and FQNEAQ (reference sequence). V lost 4 bases and J 5 bases, leaving 15 bases between the germline ends. CDR3 sequence (DNA): TGTGCCAGCAGCTCCACAGGGGAGGGGAACGAGCAGTACTTC. Its translation is CASSSTGEGNEQYF.

The genes are TRBV6-1 and TRBJ1-1; unclear D gene. V lost 8 bases and J 1 base, leaving 14 bases between the germline ends. Per germline, CDR1 MNHNS and CDR2 SASEGT. This CDR3 spans 14 amino acids. The CDR3 nucleotides are TGTGCCAGCGCGGCGGCAGCTAAGAACACTGAAGCTTTCTTT. This sequence encodes CASAAAAKNTEAFF.

The rearrangement uses TRBV4-1 and TRBJ1-1; 7 nucleotides match TRBD1. The CDR3 extends over 14 amino acids. Germline CDR1 reads MGHRA; CDR2 reads YSYEKL. With 3 bases clipped from V and 7 bases from J, the junction kept 8 bases outside the gene matches. CDR3: CASSHPRDRNEAFF. The CDR3 nucleotides are TGCGCCAGCAGCCACCCCCGGGACAGAAATGAAGCTTTCTTT.

This clone has just one count. V gene TRBV11-2 combines with J gene TRBJ1-2, with D maybe TRBD1 (5 bases). V lost 6 bases to trimming and J lost 3 bases, with 17 bases between them. The CDR3 is 15 residues long. Germline values: CDR1 SGHAT, CDR2 FQNNGV. This chain's CDR3 is CASSPLAGDDYGYTF. The CDR3 DNA sequence: TGTGCCAGCAGTCCTCTTGCGGGGGATGACTATGGCTACACCTTC.

The chain carries TRBV9 and TRBJ1-3; D gene uncertain. Per the germline V gene, CDR1 is SGDLS and CDR2 is YYNGEE. The ends were cut back, 0 bases at V and 0 bases at J, with 7 bases in the middle. The CDR3 has 15 amino acids. CDR3 amino acids: CASSVDGDSGNTIYF. CDR3 nucleotides: TGTGCCAGCAGCGTAGACGGGGACTCTGGAAACACCATATATTTT.

The chain links TRBV18 to TRBJ1-2, with D possibly TRBD1 on 6 matching bases. CDR1 is KGHSH and CDR2 is LQKENI in the germline V gene. The V end was cut by 2 bases, the J end by 7 bases, with 14 bases between. This CDR3 is 14 amino acids long. CDR3 residues: CASSPELRGGGYTF. CDR3 bases: TGTGCCAGCTCACCAGAACTCAGGGGAGGTGGCTACACCTTC.

This sequence joins TRBV5-1 and TRBJ2-1, with 13 bases matching TRBD2. Germline V gene data show CDR1 as SGHRS and CDR2 as YFSETQ. The CDR3 consists of 15 residues. Trimming at V came to 0 bases and at J to 10 bases, leaving 4 bases not matched to a gene. The CDR3 is CASSLGGLAGVEQFF. CDR3 in DNA: TGCGCCAGCAGCTTGGGAGGACTAGCGGGAGTCGAGCAGTTCTTC.

This clone has a single count. Other nucleotide sequences in the sample specify the same CDR3. V and J are TRBV11-3 and TRBJ1-1, with D perhaps matching TRBD1 (6 bases). V lost 9 bases to trimming and J lost 2 bases, with 13 bases between them. The germline V gene encodes CDR1 SGHNT and CDR2 YENEEA. There are 13 residues in the CDR3. Here the CDR3 DNA reads TGTGCCAGTAGCCAGGGGATTAACACTGAAGCTTTCTTT. Translating gives CASSQGINTEAFF.

CDR3 in DNA: TGTGCCAGCAGTGAACTGATCGGCGACACCCAACATGATGGCTACACCTTC. This sequence encodes CASSELIGDTQHDGYTF. This chain connects TRBV6-1 to TRBJ1-2; D is undetermined. Trimming took off 2 bases at V and 6 bases at J, with 22 bases between the two ends. The length of the CDR3 is 17 residues. Germline-derived CDR1 and CDR2 are MNHNS and SASEGT.

The chain has TRBV30 and TRBJ2-1; tentatively, D is TRBD1 (5 bases). Trimming took 5 bases from V and 7 from J, leaving 15 bases between them. The germline V gene encodes CDR1 GTSNPN and CDR2 SVGIG (reference sequence). This CDR3 comprises 13 residues. The CDR3 reads CAWGRGRSNEQFF. In nucleotides, the CDR3 is TGTGCCTGGGGTAGGGGCAGGTCAAATGAGCAGTTCTTC.

The chain combines TRBV2 with TRBJ2-4; D may be TRBD1 (5 bases). CDR3 length equals 15 residues. The V gene's germline CDR1 is SNHLY and CDR2 FYNNEI. Trimming removed 6 bases from V and 0 bases from J, with 12 bases in between. This CDR3 reads CASRPQVLAKNIQYF. The CDR3 bases are TGTGCCAGCAGGCCACAGGTACTAGCCAAAAACATTCAGTACTTC.

This clone was observed a few times. This chain uses TRBV6-1 with TRBJ2-7, with 10 positions matching TRBD1. This CDR3 region has 14 residues. CDR1 is MNHNS and CDR2 is SASEGT in the germline V gene. Trimming removed 9 bases from V and 3 bases from J; junction bases left unmatched: 8. CDR3 sequence reads: CASSLGQGVYEQYF. The CDR3, as DNA: TGTGCCAGTTCCTTAGGACAGGGGGTCTACGAGCAGTACTTC.

The gene calls are TRBV7-6 and TRBJ1-1; the match to TRBD1 covers 7 bases. Per germline, CDR1 SGHVS and CDR2 FNYEAQ. The junction had 2 bases not matched to a gene; V was cut back by 1 base and J by 0 bases. CDR3 size: 15 residues. CDR3 in DNA: TGTGCCAGCAGCTTAGGTACAGGGGTGAACACTGAAGCTTTCTTT. It codes for CASSLGTGVNTEAFF.

The genes are TRBV7-9 and TRBJ2-1; D may be TRBD2 (5 bases). V lost 5 bases to trimming and J lost 0 bases, with 14 bases between them. The CDR3 extends over 16 amino acids. Per the germline V gene, CDR1 is SEHNR and CDR2 is FQNEAQ (reference sequence). DNA of the CDR3: TGTGCCAGCAGCCCTCTAGCCTTAAGCTCCTACAATGAGCAGTTCTTC. This sequence encodes CASSPLALSSYNEQFF.

The chain recombines TRBV6-1 with TRBJ1-5, with D perhaps matching TRBD1 (5 bases). V lost 7 bases, J lost 2 bases, and 12 bases lay in between. Germline CDR1 and CDR2: MNHNS and SASEGT. CDR3 length: 14 residues. The CDR3, as DNA: TGTGCCAGCACAGTTGGGGCTGGCAATCAGCCCCAGCATTTT. It yields the protein CASTVGAGNQPQHF.

The chain combines TRBV5-1 with TRBJ2-7; 7 bases line up with TRBD2. Trimming took 2 bases from V and 3 from J; bases not matched to a gene: 8. The germline gives CDR1 SGHRS, CDR2 YFSETQ. There are 15 residues in the CDR3. CDR3 region: CASSLNRGGGYEQYF. The CDR3, as DNA: TGCGCCAGCAGCTTAAATCGCGGGGGAGGCTACGAGCAGTACTTC.

The chain employs TRBV19 and TRBJ1-1; 7 bases map to TRBD1. Trimming took 2 bases from V and 3 from J; bases not matched to a gene: 0. Germline V gives CDR1 LNHDA, CDR2 SQIVND (reference sequence). The CDR3 runs 13 residues. CDR3 bases: TGTGCCAGTAGTATAACAGGGGACACTGAAGCTTTCTTT. Protein product: CASSITGDTEAFF.

The V and J genes are TRBV28 and TRBJ2-7; D is ambiguous. CDR3 size: 11 residues. The germline V gene encodes CDR1 MDHEN and CDR2 SYDVKM. The ends were cut back, 4 bases at V and 4 bases at J, with 5 bases in the middle. The CDR3 sequence: CASSSGYEQYF. The CDR3, as DNA: TGTGCCAGCAGTTCAGGTTACGAGCAGTACTTC. The full variable domain, with the rest looked up from reference TRBV28 and TRBJ2-7, is DVKVTQSSRYLVKRTGEKVFLECVQDMDHENMFWYRQDPGLGLRLIYFSYDVKMKEKGDIPEGYSVSREKKERFSLILESASTNQTSMYLCASSSGYEQYFGPGTRLTVT.

The chain couples TRBV18 to TRBJ1-2, with TRBD1 matching 7 bases. The V gene end was trimmed by 5 bases and the J gene end by 3 bases; junction bases not matched to a gene: 6. The CDR3 spans 14 residues. Germline CDR1 and CDR2: KGHSH and LQKENI. The CDR3 DNA follows: TGTGCCAGCTCAGAGAGGGGGCCAGACTATGGCTACACCTTC. Translated, it gives CASSERGPDYGYTF.

This chain connects TRBV25-1 to TRBJ2-5, with unresolved D. There are 11 residues in the CDR3. The germline CDR1 and CDR2 sequences are MGHDK and SYGVNS. The germline V and J ends were trimmed by 7 bases and 5 bases, with 8 bases remaining between them. CDR3: CASTVEETQYF. CDR3 in DNA: TGTGCCAGCACGGTGGAGGAGACCCAGTACTTC.

The rearrangement links TRBV14 to TRBJ2-5, with D hard to call. With 1 base removed from V and 4 bases from J, the gap between germline ends came to 7 bases. Germline V gene lookup returns CDR1 SGHDN and CDR2 FVKESK. The CDR3 contains 13 residues. CDR3 coding DNA: TGTGCCAGCAGCCAAGGGTTTGGAGAGACCCAGTACTTC. Translation: CASSQGFGETQYF.

CDR3 in amino acids: CASSSGTAGEQYF. As DNA, the CDR3 is TGTGCCAGCAGCTCCGGGACGGCGGGCGAGCAGTACTTC. The V gene is TRBV7-9, the J gene TRBJ2-7; D could derive from TRBD1 or TRBD2 (5 bases each). CDR3 length: 13 residues. V gave up 4 bases and J gave up 6 bases, with 13 bases separating them. Germline V CDR1 and CDR2: SEHNR, FQNEAQ (reference sequence).

V gene TRBV15 combines with J gene TRBJ1-4; no clear D. V dropped 5 bases and J dropped 4 bases, with 14 bases sitting between them. Germline CDR1 is LNHNV and CDR2 is YYDKDF (reference sequence). The CDR3 is 15 residues long. The DNA of the CDR3 is TGTGCCACCAGCGGGCTAGGGTCTCTTAATGAAAAACTGTTTTTT. Protein: CATSGLGSLNEKLFF.

This clone has a handful of counts. This chain joins TRBV28 and TRBJ2-5, with 11 nucleotides matching TRBD2. Germline V gene sequence: CDR1 MDHEN, CDR2 SYDVKM. The CDR3 loop spans 14 amino acids. The V and J ends lost 3 bases and 6 bases, in that order; junction bases with no gene match: 3. In nucleotides, the CDR3 is TGTGCCAGCAGTTTTAGCGGGAGGGGGCAGACCCAGTACTTC. Protein product: CASSFSGRGQTQYF.